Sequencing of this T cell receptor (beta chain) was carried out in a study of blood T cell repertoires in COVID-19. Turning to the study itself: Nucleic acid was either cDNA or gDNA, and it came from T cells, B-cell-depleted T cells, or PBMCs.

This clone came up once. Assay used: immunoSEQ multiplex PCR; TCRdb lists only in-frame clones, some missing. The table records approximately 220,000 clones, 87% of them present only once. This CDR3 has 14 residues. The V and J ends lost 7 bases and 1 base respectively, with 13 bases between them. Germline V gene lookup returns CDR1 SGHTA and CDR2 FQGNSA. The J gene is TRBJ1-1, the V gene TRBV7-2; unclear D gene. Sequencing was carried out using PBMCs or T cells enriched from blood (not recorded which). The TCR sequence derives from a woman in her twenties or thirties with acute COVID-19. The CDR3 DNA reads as TGTGCCAGCATGCGGGCTCGCCAGAACACTGAAGCTTTCTTT. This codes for CASMRARQNTEAFF.